This T cell receptor (beta chain) stems from a study of T cell clonality in common variable immunodeficiency. General study findings and limits: In common variable immunodeficiency, TCR beta chains reportedly carried fewer deletions and N-nucleotide insertions. Repertoire-complication correlations in CVID were limited by patient heterogeneity. CVID subjects showed higher TCRbeta clonality than healthy controls.

This CDR3 spans 14 amino acids. Deletions cut 0 bases from V and 4 bases from J, with 8 bases between. Only in-frame clones appear in the TCRdb table, and some are missing; sequencing was by immunoSEQ multiplex PCR. Captured here are about 64,000 clones, none seen once; the top ten comprise less than 2%. This clone was counted many times. Its antigen is unidentified. The read ends 3 residues early relative to the CDR3; the germline J gene fills the gap. This clonotype originated in a person aged 18 to 70 in good health. The genes are TRBV12-3 or TRBV12-4 and TRBJ2-3; D gene ambiguous. The specimen sequenced was peripheral blood mononuclear cells. CDR3 DNA (partial): TGTGCCAGCAGTTTAGCCAGAGGTTCAGATACG. It yields the protein CASSLARGSDT. The CDR3 reads in full as CASSLARGSDTQYF.